A selection of T cell receptor beta chains follows, all from one sample in a study of cytomegalovirus exposure and HLA in healthy donors. Sequencing was performed with immunoSEQ multiplex PCR; in TCRdb, only in-frame clones are kept and a portion is missing. The sample lists tens of thousands of clones, 96% seen once, with about 1.6% in the top ten. Sequencing was done on a sample of PBMCs. These receptors came from a young man in good health and CMV-seropositive. Both conserved end residues are part of each CDR3. Each record gives: J gene, D gene, clone size, V gene, CDR3 DNA, CDR3 protein. The D gene is left open where the match is weak. Size values are once, few and many counts, or a class for expanded clones, and some rows have none.

J: TRBJ1-6
D: -
size: -
V: TRBV4-1
DNA: TGCGCCAGCAGCAGGGGCTACCAGGGGAATTCACCCCTCCACTTT
CDR3: CASSRGYQGNSPLHF

J: TRBJ2-5
D: -
size: -
V: TRBV7-3
DNA: TGTGCCAGCAGCTTAAGATCCAGGGAGACCCAGTACTTC
CDR3: CASSLRSRETQYF

J: TRBJ1-2
D: -
size: -
V: TRBV5-4
DNA: TGTGCCAGCAGCTTGGTTCCGGGAAACTATGGCTACACCTTC
CDR3: CASSLVPGNYGYTF

J: TRBJ2-3
D: TRBD1
size: -
V: TRBV19
DNA: TGTGCCAGTAGTAGATCCGGGACAGGGACAGATACGCAGTATTTT
CDR3: CASSRSGTGTDTQYF

J: TRBJ2-7
D: -
size: -
V: TRBV9
DNA: TGTGCCAGCAGCGTAGGTGCAGGCCACGAGCAGTACTTC
CDR3: CASSVGAGHEQYF

J: TRBJ2-1
D: TRBD2
size: -
V: TRBV19
DNA: TGTGCCAGTACAACTAGCGAAACCTACAATGAGCAGTTCTTC
CDR3: CASTTSETYNEQFF

J: TRBJ2-7
D: TRBD2
size: -
V: TRBV19
DNA: TGTGCCAGTAGCCCCGGGACTACCGGCCCCTACGAGCAGTACTTC
CDR3: CASSPGTTGPYEQYF

J: TRBJ1-2
D: -
size: few
V: TRBV29-1
DNA: TGCAGCGTTGTCCCCACGGGAAACTATGGCTACACCTTC
CDR3: CSVVPTGNYGYTF

J: TRBJ2-7
D: -
size: -
V: TRBV27
DNA: TGTGCCAGCAGTTTTCCCGTCTCCTACGAGCAGTACTTC
CDR3: CASSFPVSYEQYF

J: TRBJ2-7
D: TRBD2
size: -
V: TRBV2
DNA: TGTGCCAGCAGTGACGCGGGAGGTCGCTACGAGCAGTACTTC
CDR3: CASSDAGGRYEQYF

J: TRBJ2-1
D: TRBD2
size: -
V: TRBV27
DNA: TGTGCCAGCAGGGGGGACTACCACTACAATGAGCAGTTCTTC
CDR3: CASRGDYHYNEQFF

J: TRBJ1-4
D: TRBD1
size: -
V: TRBV7-8
DNA: TGTGCCAGCAGCTTACCTCGGCAGGGGGCTGAAAAACTGTTTTTT
CDR3: CASSLPRQGAEKLFF

J: TRBJ1-5
D: -
size: -
V: TRBV28
DNA: TGTGCCAGCAGTGAACCGGGAAGCAATCAGCCCCAGCATTTT
CDR3: CASSEPGSNQPQHF

J: TRBJ1-3
D: -
size: -
V: TRBV10-2
DNA: TGCGCCAGCAGCGGGACACACTCTGGAAACACCATATATTTT
CDR3: CASSGTHSGNTIYF

J: TRBJ2-7
D: TRBD1
size: -
V: TRBV27
DNA: TGTGCCAGCAGTTCCGACAGGGACGAGCAGTACTTC
CDR3: CASSSDRDEQYF

J: TRBJ2-2
D: -
size: -
V: TRBV25-1
DNA: TGTGCCAGCAGTGATCTCCGAGGAGCGAACACCGGGGAGCTGTTTTTT
CDR3: CASSDLRGANTGELFF

J: TRBJ2-1
D: TRBD1
size: -
V: TRBV2
DNA: TGTGCCAGCAGGAGGACAGGGGACAATGAGCAGTTCTTC
CDR3: CASRRTGDNEQFF

J: TRBJ1-1
D: -
size: -
V: TRBV6-1
DNA: TGTGCCAGCAGTAACCAGGGAAACACTGAAGCTTTCTTT
CDR3: CASSNQGNTEAFF

J: TRBJ1-1
D: TRBD1
size: -
V: TRBV18
DNA: TGTGCCAGCTCCCCCGGGACAGGGTCCACTGAAGCTTTCTTT
CDR3: CASSPGTGSTEAFF

J: TRBJ2-7
D: -
size: -
V: TRBV7-9
DNA: TGTGCCAGCAGCTTAGGGACAGACAACCACCGCTTC
CDR3: CASSLGTDNHRF

J: TRBJ2-1
D: TRBD2
size: -
V: TRBV28
DNA: TGTGCCAGCAGTCCCCAAGGACTAGCAGGGATCCATGAGCAGTTCTTC
CDR3: CASSPQGLAGIHEQFF

J: TRBJ2-2
D: TRBD2
size: -
V: TRBV15
DNA: TGTGCCACCAGCAGAGATAAGGCGGGAGACTCCGGGGAGCTGTTTTTT
CDR3: CATSRDKAGDSGELFF

J: TRBJ2-1
D: TRBD2
size: -
V: TRBV15
DNA: TGTGCCACCAGCAGAGATCCGGGACTAGCGGGAAGAGAGCAGTTCTTC
CDR3: CATSRDPGLAGREQFF

J: TRBJ2-1
D: -
size: once
V: TRBV27
DNA: TGTGCCAGCAGTTACGCGGCTTTCTCCTACAATGAGCAGTTCTTC
CDR3: CASSYAAFSYNEQFF

J: TRBJ2-1
D: -
size: -
V: TRBV7-9
DNA: TGTGCCAGCACCCCCCAGGGGGGCTTAACCTCCATGGTGCAGTTCTTC
CDR3: CASTPQGGLTSMVQFF

J: TRBJ2-1
D: -
size: -
V: TRBV13
DNA: TGTGCCAGCAGCTCCCGGGACACGCCTGACAATGAGCAGTTCTTC
CDR3: CASSSRDTPDNEQFF

J: TRBJ1-1
D: -
size: once
V: TRBV10-3
DNA: TGTGCCATCAGTGAGACAGGGCCTGGGGAAGCTTTCTTT
CDR3: CAISETGPGEAFF

J: TRBJ1-1
D: TRBD1
size: once
V: TRBV5-4
DNA: TGTGCCAGCAGCTTGGGGACAGGGGGGAACACTGAAGCTTTCTTT
CDR3: CASSLGTGGNTEAFF

J: TRBJ2-7
D: TRBD2
size: -
V: TRBV5-1
DNA: TGCGCCAGCAGCTTTAGCGGGAGCACTTACGAGCAGTACTTC
CDR3: CASSFSGSTYEQYF

J: TRBJ2-1
D: -
size: -
V: TRBV27
DNA: TGTGCCAGCAGTATCACGCCTACCGGGACACTGGAGCAGTTCTTC
CDR3: CASSITPTGTLEQFF

J: TRBJ2-7
D: TRBD2
size: -
V: TRBV7-9
DNA: TGTGCCAGCAGCTTAGCCCTAGCGGGAGGCCCGCTGCGCCCCTACGAGCAGTACTTC
CDR3: CASSLALAGGPLRPYEQYF

J: TRBJ2-1
D: TRBD1
size: -
V: TRBV25-1
DNA: TGTGCCAGCAGTGAATATATCGGGACAGGGGACAAGTTCTTC
CDR3: CASSEYIGTGDKFF

J: TRBJ2-1
D: TRBD2
size: -
V: TRBV13
DNA: TGTGCCAGCAGCCGAGATAGCGGGAGTCAATCTGAGCAGTTCTTC
CDR3: CASSRDSGSQSEQFF

J: TRBJ1-2
D: TRBD1
size: -
V: TRBV6-1
DNA: TGTGCCAGCAGTGACCGGGACAGGGATCATGGCTACACCTTC
CDR3: CASSDRDRDHGYTF

J: TRBJ1-1
D: TRBD1
size: once
V: TRBV27
DNA: TGTGCCAGCAGCCAGGGGGCCTCTGAAGCTTTCTTT
CDR3: CASSQGASEAFF

J: TRBJ1-1
D: -
size: -
V: TRBV5-6
DNA: TGTGCCAGCAGCTTAGCGGGTGAGGGTTTCACTGAAGCTTTCTTT
CDR3: CASSLAGEGFTEAFF

J: TRBJ1-1
D: -
size: -
V: TRBV28
DNA: TGTGCCAGCAGCCCCTCCCGGGACATAACTGAAGCTTTCTTT
CDR3: CASSPSRDITEAFF

J: TRBJ2-1
D: -
size: -
V: TRBV6-1
DNA: TGTGCCAGCAGTGAAAAGCCTGACTCCTACAATGAGCAGTTCTTC
CDR3: CASSEKPDSYNEQFF

J: TRBJ2-7
D: -
size: -
V: TRBV4-1
DNA: TGCGCCAGCAGCTTCGGACAGAGCAGCTCCTACGAGCAGTACTTC
CDR3: CASSFGQSSSYEQYF

J: TRBJ2-1
D: TRBD2
size: -
V: TRBV20-1
DNA: TGCAGCCTACCGGGGGGGAATGAGCAGTTCTTC
CDR3: CSLPGGNEQFF

J: TRBJ2-1
D: TRBD2
size: -
V: TRBV6-5
DNA: TGTGCCAGCAGTTACCCGCGGGAGGGGGAAAATGAGCAGTTCTTC
CDR3: CASSYPREGENEQFF

J: TRBJ1-1
D: TRBD1
size: -
V: TRBV19
DNA: TGTGCCAGTAGTTTCCAGGGGGCAGGAGGCACTGAAGCTTTCTTT
CDR3: CASSFQGAGGTEAFF

J: TRBJ1-4
D: -
size: -
V: TRBV6-1
DNA: TGTGCCAGCAGTGAATCCTGGGGGGGTCCCGGGATAAATGAAAAACTGTTTTTT
CDR3: CASSESWGGPGINEKLFF

J: TRBJ1-2
D: -
size: -
V: TRBV7-9
DNA: TGTGCCAGCAGCTCTCTGGGGAGGGATGGCTACACCTTC
CDR3: CASSSLGRDGYTF

J: TRBJ2-7
D: -
size: -
V: TRBV2
DNA: TGTGCCAGCAGTGAGGAGGATGCGGACGAGCAGTACTTC
CDR3: CASSEEDADEQYF

J: TRBJ2-7
D: TRBD2
size: -
V: TRBV29-1
DNA: TGCAGCGTTGAAGCGGGAGGGGCCTACGAGCAGTACTTC
CDR3: CSVEAGGAYEQYF

J: TRBJ2-7
D: -
size: -
V: TRBV5-6
DNA: TGTGCCAGCACCCCGGAGGGGAGTACCTACGAGCAGTACTTC
CDR3: CASTPEGSTYEQYF

J: TRBJ2-3
D: TRBD1
size: -
V: TRBV4-2
DNA: TGTGCCAGCAGCCAAATAGGACAGGGAACAGATACGCAGTATTTT
CDR3: CASSQIGQGTDTQYF

J: TRBJ2-1
D: TRBD2
size: -
V: TRBV11-2
DNA: TGTGCCAGCAGCTCCTTAGCGGGAGTTTCTGCTGAGCAGTTCTTC
CDR3: CASSSLAGVSAEQFF

J: TRBJ1-5
D: TRBD1
size: -
V: TRBV9
DNA: TGTGCCAGCAGCCCCGGGACAGGCGACTCCAATCAGCCCCAGCATTTT
CDR3: CASSPGTGDSNQPQHF